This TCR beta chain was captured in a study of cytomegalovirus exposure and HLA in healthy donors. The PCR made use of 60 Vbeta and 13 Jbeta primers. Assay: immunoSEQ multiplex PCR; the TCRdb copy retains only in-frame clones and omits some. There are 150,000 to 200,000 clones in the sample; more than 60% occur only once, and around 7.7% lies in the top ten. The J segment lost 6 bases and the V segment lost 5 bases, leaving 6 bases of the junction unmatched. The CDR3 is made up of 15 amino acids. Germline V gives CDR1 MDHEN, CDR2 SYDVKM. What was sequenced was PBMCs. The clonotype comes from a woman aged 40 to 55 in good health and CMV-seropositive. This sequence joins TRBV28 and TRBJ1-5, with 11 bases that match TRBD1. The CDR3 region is CASSPRTGGLQPQHF. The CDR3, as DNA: TGTGCCAGCAGTCCAAGGACAGGGGGCCTTCAGCCCCAGCATTTT.